What follows are 17 T cell receptor beta chains derived from one specimen sequenced in a study of blood T cell repertoires in COVID-19. Assay: immunoSEQ multiplex PCR; the TCRdb copy retains only in-frame clones and omits some. The table has hundreds of thousands of clones, about 89% seen once. The sequenced material came from peripheral blood. The receptors were gathered from a man aged 60 to 75 who had recovered from COVID-19.

The chain employs TRBV11-1 and TRBJ2-7; TRBD2 agrees at 11 bases. Germline CDR1 is SGHAT and CDR2 is FQDESV (reference sequence). Unmatched junction bases numbered 6, after V lost 4 bases and J lost 4 bases. This CDR3 region has 15 residues. In DNA, the CDR3 is TGTGCCAGCAGCTACACTAGCGGGAGTTGGTACGAGCAGTACTTC. The encoded protein is CASSYTSGSWYEQYF.

The rearrangement joins TRBV3-1 (or the pseudogene TRBV3-2) to TRBJ2-3; a possible D gene is TRBD2 (5 bases). There are 16 residues in the CDR3. Trimming took 0 bases from V and 4 from J, leaving 14 bases between them. Germline loops: CDR1 LGHDT, CDR2 YNNKEL (reference sequence). The DNA for the CDR3 is TGTGCCAGCAGCCAAGAACGGACGGGAAGCCCAGATACGCAGTATTTT. Protein sequence: CASSQERTGSPDTQYF.

V usage is TRBV14 and J usage is TRBJ2-2, with 10 bases aligning to TRBD2. The CDR3 covers 17 residues. V lost 4 bases and J lost 7; bases outside the gene matches: 12. Germline lookup yields CDR1 SGHDN and CDR2 FVKESK. The CDR3 spells CASSPLGAGGPVGELFF. Written as DNA, the CDR3 is TGTGCCAGCAGCCCCCTGGGAGCGGGGGGGCCGGTCGGGGAGCTGTTTTTT.

The chain uses TRBV5-1 and TRBJ2-5, with 8 positions matching TRBD2. The germline V gene has CDR1 SGHRS and CDR2 YFSETQ. After removal of 4 bases from V and 5 bases from J, the junction contained 7 bases not matched to a gene. The CDR3 is made up of 14 amino acids. Here the CDR3 reads CASSTGTSVETQYF. For the CDR3, the DNA is TGCGCCAGCAGCACCGGGACTAGTGTCGAGACCCAGTACTTC.

The genes are TRBV11-3 and TRBJ2-7, with 7 bases aligning to TRBD1. Trimming cost V 5 bases and J 1 base; bases outside gene matches: 5. The V gene's germline CDR1 is SGHNT and CDR2 YENEEA. The CDR3 runs to 14 residues. As DNA, the CDR3 is TGTGCCAGCAGCCCGGGACAGTGGTCCTACGAGCAGTACTTC. This sequence encodes CASSPGQWSYEQYF.

J is TRBJ2-1 and V is TRBV7-9; 8 bases are a match to TRBD2. V was clipped by 5 bases and J by 8 bases; unmatched bases: 11. Germline assignment: CDR1 SEHNR and CDR2 FQNEAQ (reference sequence). This CDR3 spans 15 amino acids. The CDR3 loop is CASSSTGTSLYEQFF. The CDR3 bases are TGTGCCAGCAGCAGCACCGGGACTAGTCTCTATGAGCAGTTCTTC.

The chain uses TRBV5-1 and TRBJ2-7; D might be TRBD2 (6 bases). The CDR3 has 14 amino acids. Germline CDR1 reads SGHRS; CDR2 reads YFSETQ. Trimming took off 4 bases at V and 2 bases at J, with 13 bases between the two ends. The CDR3: CASSQGTDAYEQYF. CDR3 bases: TGCGCCAGCAGCCAAGGGACTGATGCCTACGAGCAGTACTTC.

V usage is TRBV3-1 (or the pseudogene TRBV3-2) and J usage is TRBJ1-3; TRBD1 is a possible D gene (6 bases). Germline V gene lookup returns CDR1 LGHDT and CDR2 YNNKEL (reference sequence). This CDR3 comprises 13 residues. V was clipped by 5 bases and J by 4 bases, with 9 bases between them. CDR3: CASSFGQGNTIYF. The CDR3 DNA is TGTGCCAGCAGCTTCGGACAGGGAAACACCATATATTTT.

The V gene is TRBV9, the J gene TRBJ2-1; possibly TRBD1 for D (5 bases). Looked up from germline, CDR1 is SGDLS and CDR2 is YYNGEE. With 4 bases removed from V and 3 bases from J, the gap between germline ends came to 20 bases. CDR3 length equals 17 residues. CDR3 sequence: CASSPPFGHEGYNEQFF. The CDR3 nucleotides read TGTGCCAGCAGCCCCCCTTTCGGACATGAAGGCTACAATGAGCAGTTCTTC.

V is TRBV5-4 and J is TRBJ2-7; D is possibly TRBD1 (5 bases). CDR1 and CDR2 from the germline V gene are SGHNT and YYREEE (reference sequence). V was clipped by 4 bases and J by 0 bases, with 14 bases between them. The CDR3 sequence is 15 residues long. In nucleotides, the CDR3 is TGTGCCAGCAGCCTCGGACAATCGAGCTCCTACGAGCAGTACTTC. It translates to CASSLGQSSSYEQYF.

The chain has TRBV28 and TRBJ2-7, with TRBD2 as a possible D gene (6 bases). Trimming took 11 bases from V and 3 from J, leaving 20 bases between them. This CDR3 is built from 14 residues. CDR1 and CDR2 (germline): MDHEN, SYDVKM. The CDR3 loop is CAVTAGGRRYEQYF. For the CDR3, the DNA is TGTGCCGTTACAGCTGGGGGGAGGCGCTACGAGCAGTACTTC.

The chain is built from TRBV28 and TRBJ1-6; D is ambiguous. CDR3 size: 13 residues. From germline, CDR1 is MDHEN and CDR2 SYDVKM. Trimming took 5 bases from V and 5 from J, leaving 7 bases between them. DNA for the CDR3: TGTGCCAGCAGTCGAGAAGATAATTCACCCCTCCACTTT. This translates into CASSREDNSPLHF.

The CDR3 spells CAWSVQAGNTIYF. DNA for the CDR3: TGTGCCTGGAGTGTACAAGCTGGAAACACCATATATTTT. The chain employs TRBV30 and TRBJ1-3; D is ambiguous. The germline V gene encodes CDR1 GTSNPN and CDR2 SVGIG (reference sequence). The V and J ends lost 0 bases and 2 bases respectively, with 5 bases between them. This CDR3 comprises 13 residues.

The chain combines TRBV27 with TRBJ1-6, with D possibly TRBD1 on 5 matching bases. The CDR3 covers 15 residues. Trimming took off 5 bases at V and 8 bases at J, with 16 bases between the two ends. Germline CDR1 reads MNHEY; CDR2 reads SMNVEV (reference sequence). CDR3 residues: CASSPQASLYSPLHF. The CDR3 DNA reads as TGTGCCAGCAGTCCACAGGCCTCGTTGTATTCACCCCTCCACTTT.

J is TRBJ1-2 and V is TRBV30, with D unclear. V gave up 5 bases and J gave up 0 bases, with 10 bases separating them. This CDR3 comprises 13 residues. The germline CDR1 and CDR2 sequences are GTSNPN and SVGIG (reference sequence). The DNA for the CDR3 is TGTGCCTGGGGACGGGTGGCTAACTATGGCTACACCTTC. Its translation is CAWGRVANYGYTF.

This clone was seen ten or more times. The chain joins TRBV28 to TRBJ1-5; maybe TRBD1 (5 bases). Germline V gene sequence: CDR1 MDHEN, CDR2 SYDVKM. This CDR3 comprises 15 residues. Deletions cut 7 bases from V and 1 base from J, with 14 bases between. The CDR3 reads CASNLIGGSNQPQHF. In DNA form, the CDR3 reads TGTGCCAGCAATCTAATTGGGGGGAGCAATCAGCCCCAGCATTTT.

The V gene is TRBV7-8, the J gene TRBJ2-3; 8 bases align to TRBD2. V was pared by 4 bases and J by 5 bases, with 5 bases of the junction left unmatched. CDR1 is SGHVS, CDR2 FQNEAQ, per germline. This CDR3 region has 14 residues. DNA of the CDR3: TGTGCCAGCAGCTCCCCTGCGGGGGGAGATACGCAGTATTTT. This gives the protein CASSSPAGGDTQYF.